Shown below are 4 T cell receptor beta chains from a single sample sequenced in a study of T cell repertoires in cytomegalovirus infection. TCRdb re-called the reads with MiXCR, one entry per CDR3 protein. The top ten clones hold 60% to 80% of a sample with tens of thousands of distinct CDR3 sequences, roughly 32% of them seen once. Their recognized antigens are unknown. The specimen was PBMCs, sequenced either directly or after in vitro stimulation (not recorded which). The receptor source for this set is a human donor in good health (CMV status not recorded). Some clones in this sample may be carry-over from other donors' samples.

In its sample, this clonotype was seen many times. The rearrangement uses TRBV6-5 and TRBJ1-1; D is perhaps TRBD1 (6 bases). V was trimmed by 6 bases and J by 4 bases, leaving 12 bases between them. The CDR3 is made up of 13 amino acids. In germline, CDR1 is MNHEY, CDR2 SVGAGI. The CDR3 loop is CASRPGAGTEAFF. The CDR3 DNA is TGTGCCAGCAGACCAGGGGCGGGCACTGAAGCTTTCTTT.

In DNA form, the CDR3 reads TGTGCCAGCAGCTTGGGCAGGGGACCCGACGAGCAGTACTTC. It codes for CASSLGRGPDEQYF. The chain has TRBV7-9 and TRBJ2-7; TRBD1 might be the D (6 bases). CDR1 is SEHNR, CDR2 FQNEAQ, per germline (reference sequence). The CDR3 has 14 residues. The V end lost 3 bases, the J end lost 5 bases, and 14 bases lay between the germline ends.

This clonotype has a handful of counts. The chain employs TRBV6-5 and TRBJ2-1, with D maybe TRBD2 (6 bases). Trimming took 8 bases from V and 3 from J, leaving 11 bases between them. Germline V gene sequence: CDR1 MNHEY, CDR2 SVGAGI. The length of the CDR3 is 13 residues. CDR3 sequence: CASGLADYNEQFF. CDR3 in DNA: TGTGCCAGCGGATTAGCGGACTACAATGAGCAGTTCTTC.

This clonotype showed up just a few times. V and J are TRBV5-1 and TRBJ2-7; TRBD2 aligns across 13 bases. This CDR3 has 16 residues. CDR1 and CDR2 (germline): SGHRS, YFSETQ. V lost 0 bases, J lost 2 bases, and 2 bases stayed unmatched. For the CDR3, the DNA is TGCGCCAGCAGCTTGGAACTAGCGGGAGGGCCCTACGAGCAGTACTTC. Its protein is CASSLELAGGPYEQYF.